This entry lists 30 T cell receptor beta chains sequenced from one sample in a study of CD8+ T cells in alopecia areata. In each case, RNA was isolated and then reverse transcribed into cDNA as the sequencing template. Produced via immunoSEQ multiplex PCR; TCRdb's table is partial and in-frame only. The sample holds 150,000 to 200,000 clones, 50% to 75% seen once. Treatment: oral pan-JAK inhibitor, 5-10 mg twice daily. This specimen was CD4+ T cells sorted from blood, taken at approximately week 56, from a patient treated with tofacitinib. The receptors here all came from a human donor with alopecia areata.

This chain links TRBV28 with TRBJ2-5; the D is unclear. V was cut by 2 bases and J by 2 bases, with 18 bases left in between. The CDR3 contains 17 residues. The germline gives CDR1 MDHEN, CDR2 SYDVKM. The chain's CDR3 is CASSLLLLGKKQETQYF. CDR3 in DNA: TGTGCCAGCAGTTTACTCCTCCTAGGAAAGAAACAAGAGACCCAGTACTTC.

This rearrangement joins TRBV5-6 to TRBJ2-1; either TRBD1 or TRBD2 may supply D (5 bases each). Germline loops: CDR1 SGHDT, CDR2 YYEEEE. V was shortened by 4 bases and J by 5 bases, with 10 bases between the two germline ends. This CDR3 has 13 residues. CDR3: CASSPGTNNEQFF. In DNA, the CDR3 is TGTGCCAGCAGCCCCGGGACCAACAATGAGCAGTTCTTC.

V usage is TRBV29-1 and J usage is TRBJ1-2; 7 bases are a match to TRBD1. The CDR3 length is 14 residues. Germline CDR1 reads SQVTM; CDR2 reads ANQGSEA. V dropped 6 bases and J dropped 0; count of bases not matched to a gene: 7. The CDR3 loop reads CSVSGTATNYGYTF. The CDR3 DNA is TGCAGCGTGTCCGGGACAGCAACTAACTATGGCTACACCTTC.

The rearrangement joins TRBV5-6 to TRBJ2-7; 7 bases are shared with TRBD2. Germline trimming cut 3 bases from V and 5 bases from J; bases unmatched to any gene: 8. This CDR3 has 14 residues. The V gene's germline CDR1 is SGHDT and CDR2 YYEEEE. CDR3 in amino acids: CASSSAGVFHEQYF. DNA of the CDR3: TGTGCCAGCAGCTCGGCGGGGGTTTTCCACGAGCAGTACTTC. Supplemented by reference TRBV5-6 and TRBJ2-7, the full variable domain reads DAGVTQSPTHLIKTRGQQVTLRCSPKSGHDTVSWYQQALGQGPQFIFQYYEEEERQRGNFPDRFSGHQFPNYSSELNVNALLLGDSALYLCASSSAGVFHEQYFGPGTRLTVT.

The chain has TRBV5-1 and TRBJ1-2, with a tentative D call TRBD1 (5 bases). The CDR3 has 14 amino acids. The germline V gene has CDR1 SGHRS and CDR2 YFSETQ. The V end was cut by 3 bases, the J end by 7 bases, with 16 bases between. The CDR3 sequence is CASSSGQGATGYTF. In DNA, the CDR3 is TGCGCCAGCAGCTCGGGGCAAGGGGCCACTGGCTACACCTTC.

This chain links TRBV6-1 with TRBJ1-1; weak D call: TRBD1 (5 bases). CDR1 MNHNS and CDR2 SASEGT come from the germline V gene. The CDR3 length is 13 residues. V dropped 6 bases and J dropped 3 bases, with 11 bases sitting between them. The CDR3 DNA sequence: TGTGCCAGCAGAACAGGAATTGACACTGAAGCTTTCTTT. As protein: CASRTGIDTEAFF.

This clone occurred once. This CDR3 is CASSEVQGQARGSPLHF. CDR3 nucleotide sequence: TGTGCCAGCAGCGAAGTCCAGGGGCAGGCGAGGGGTTCACCCCTCCACTTT. The genes are TRBV7-2 and TRBJ1-6, with D perhaps matching TRBD1 (6 bases). The CDR3 runs 17 residues. In germline, CDR1 is SGHTA, CDR2 FQGNSA. Trimming pared 5 bases from V and 9 bases from J, leaving 23 bases between.

The chain uses TRBV7-9 and TRBJ2-5, with TRBD1 identical over 8 bases. Germline CDR1 reads SEHNR; CDR2 reads FQNEAQ (reference sequence). The CDR3 runs to 14 residues. Trimming took 5 bases from V and 5 from J; bases not matched to a gene: 7. The CDR3 DNA reads as TGTGCCAGCAGCCTTACAGGGGGGCCGGAGACCCAGTACTTC. Protein sequence: CASSLTGGPETQYF.

This sequence joins TRBV6-5 and TRBJ1-4; D is uncertain. V lost 2 bases, J lost 2 bases, and 6 bases lay in between. CDR1 is MNHEY, CDR2 SVGAGI, per germline. There are 14 residues in the CDR3. CDR3 nucleotide sequence: TGTGCCAGCAGTTACAGGCCTACTAATGAAAAACTGTTTTTT. Translating gives CASSYRPTNEKLFF.

On this clone: Compared with germline, one end of the junction differs, possibly owing to a read error. This chain joins TRBV20-1 and TRBJ2-5, with D unclear. Germline loops: CDR1 DFQATT, CDR2 SNEGSKA (reference sequence). The CDR3 is 10 residues long. The CDR3 is CSAKGETQYF. CDR3 nucleotide sequence: TGCAGCGCTAAAGGGGAGACCCAGTACTTC.

The rearrangement links TRBV25-1 to TRBJ1-2; D gene unclear. The CDR3 loop spans 15 amino acids. From germline, CDR1 is MGHDK and CDR2 SYGVNS. The V gene lost 2 bases and the J gene lost 3 bases, with 13 bases spanning the gap. CDR3 nucleotides: TGTGCCAGCAGTGAAGATTCCCCAGTGTACTATGGCTACACCTTC. It codes for CASSEDSPVYYGYTF.

This clone has just a few counts. V and J are TRBV6-1 and TRBJ1-1, with TRBD1 as a possible D gene (5 bases). Germline lookup yields CDR1 MNHNS and CDR2 SASEGT. CDR3 length: 15 residues. V was cut by 7 bases and J by 4 bases, with 19 bases left in between. CDR3 amino acids: CASTTPSGGSTEAFF. The CDR3 nucleotides are TGTGCCAGCACCACTCCCTCGGGGGGTTCCACTGAAGCTTTCTTT.

This rearrangement joins TRBV11-2 to TRBJ1-6; D unresolved. V was pared by 0 bases and J by 9 bases, with 15 bases between. This CDR3 comprises 16 residues. CDR1 SGHAT and CDR2 FQNNGV come from the germline V gene. The CDR3 nucleotides are TGTGCCAGCAGCTTAGACCCGAATTCGAAATTTTCACCCCTCCACTTT. Translation: CASSLDPNSKFSPLHF.

This clone has just a few counts. The chain is built from TRBV7-9 and TRBJ1-4; D is possibly TRBD1 (5 bases). CDR1 and CDR2 from the germline V gene are SEHNR and FQNEAQ (reference sequence). The CDR3 loop spans 13 amino acids. V dropped 5 bases and J dropped 7 bases, with 11 bases sitting between them. CDR3 bases: TGTGCCAGCAGCCTTCGGGACCGTGAAAAACTGTTTTTT. Its protein product is CASSLRDREKLFF.

This chain links TRBV7-2 with TRBJ1-6; D is ambiguous. This CDR3 comprises 12 residues. V lost 3 bases, J lost 6 bases, and 3 bases lay in between. The germline V gene encodes CDR1 SGHTA and CDR2 FQGNSA. CDR3 nucleotides: TGTGCCAGCAGCTTCCTTAATTCACCCCTCCACTTT. Residues: CASSFLNSPLHF.

J is TRBJ1-5 and V is TRBV6-1; D possibly corresponds to TRBD1 (6 bases). Germline V gives CDR1 MNHNS, CDR2 SASEGT. The V gene lost 8 bases and the J gene lost 7 bases, with 18 bases spanning the gap. The CDR3 covers 14 residues. CDR3 sequence (DNA): TGTGCCAGCTCACTCAGGGGAGCAGAACAGCCCCAGCATTTT. Translated, it gives CASSLRGAEQPQHF.

The chain links TRBV29-1 to TRBJ2-3; D ambiguous. CDR3 size: 15 residues. Deletions cut 3 bases from V and 2 bases from J, with 15 bases between. Germline values: CDR1 SQVTM, CDR2 ANQGSEA. CDR3 loop: CSVDFRTVFTDTQYF. The CDR3 coding sequence is TGCAGCGTTGATTTTAGGACCGTATTCACAGATACGCAGTATTTT.

This sequence joins TRBV4-1 and TRBJ2-5; possibly TRBD2 for D (7 bases). Germline V gene data show CDR1 as MGHRA and CDR2 as YSYEKL. The V end was cut by 6 bases, the J end by 5 bases, with 13 bases between. The CDR3 is 13 amino acids. CDR3 in DNA: TGCGCCAGCAGACCGGGGGGCGAGGAGACCCAGTACTTC. It yields the protein CASRPGGEETQYF.

The chain uses TRBV9 and TRBJ1-2; possible D gene TRBD1, 6 bases. This CDR3 has 15 residues. V gave up 0 bases and J gave up 6 bases, with 15 bases separating them. CDR1 is SGDLS, CDR2 YYNGEE, per germline. The CDR3 DNA sequence: TGTGCCAGCAGCGTAGATCCGCAAGGGGGGCATGGCTACACCTTC. Amino acid sequence: CASSVDPQGGHGYTF.

This chain links TRBV2 with TRBJ2-7; 12 nucleotides agree with TRBD1. Germline assignment: CDR1 SNHLY and CDR2 FYNNEI. The CDR3 is 14 amino acids. Trimming at V came to 6 bases and at J to 4 bases, leaving 4 bases not matched to a gene. In DNA form, the CDR3 reads TGTGCCAGCAGGCGGGGACAGGGGGCGTACGAGCAGTACTTC. Its protein is CASRRGQGAYEQYF.

The table lists this clone with a few counts. The V gene is TRBV30, the J gene TRBJ2-5; unclear D gene. The germline V and J ends were trimmed by 0 bases and 2 bases, with 4 bases remaining between them. The CDR3 covers 12 residues. CDR1 and CDR2 (germline): GTSNPN, SVGIG (reference sequence). The CDR3 region has the DNA TGTGCCTGGAGTGTATTGCAAGAGACCCAGTACTTC. Translation gives CAWSVLQETQYF.

The chain has TRBV14 and TRBJ1-6; D remains ambiguous. The germline V and J ends were trimmed by 3 bases and 8 bases, with 14 bases remaining between them. The CDR3 contains 15 residues. The germline V gene has CDR1 SGHDN and CDR2 FVKESK. CDR3 region: CASSHQTVWDSPLHF. CDR3 bases: TGTGCCAGCAGCCACCAAACAGTGTGGGATTCACCCCTCCACTTT.

This clone was counted only a few times. The chain uses TRBV7-9 and TRBJ2-3; no reliable D call. Germline assignment: CDR1 SEHNR and CDR2 FQNEAQ (reference sequence). Trimming cost V 4 bases and J 4 bases, with 3 bases left between them. The CDR3 covers 11 residues. In DNA, the CDR3 is TGTGCCAGCAGCTCCGCAGATACGCAGTATTTT. Protein product: CASSSADTQYF.

The chain joins TRBV5-6 to TRBJ2-7, with TRBD1 matching over 7 bases. Germline-derived CDR1 and CDR2 are SGHDT and YYEEEE. This CDR3 region has 15 residues. J gave up 2 bases and V 0 bases, and 5 bases lay outside the gene matches. CDR3 sequence: CASSLVTGETYEQYF. CDR3 coding DNA: TGTGCCAGCAGCTTGGTCACAGGGGAGACCTACGAGCAGTACTTC.

The chain combines TRBV7-2 with TRBJ2-7; 7 nucleotides line up with TRBD1. This CDR3 is built from 14 residues. The germline gives CDR1 SGHTA, CDR2 FQGNSA. The junction had 4 bases not matched to a gene; V was cut back by 4 bases and J by 1 base. The CDR3 nucleotides read TGTGCCAGCAGCTCCTTGGGACAGTCCTACGAGCAGTACTTC. Its translation is CASSSLGQSYEQYF.

The chain links TRBV10-3 to TRBJ2-5; D gene ambiguous. The CDR3 has 13 amino acids. Trimming shortened V by 10 bases and J by 2 bases, and 14 bases separated the two germline ends. Germline values: CDR1 ENHRY, CDR2 SYGVKD. In DNA form, the CDR3 reads TGTGCCACCGGGCGCGAGGTACAAGAGACCCAGTACTTC. Translation: CATGREVQETQYF.

This chain joins TRBV9 and TRBJ2-6; D is unclear. V lost 5 bases and J lost 2, with 5 bases in between. This CDR3 has 13 amino acids. CDR1 is SGDLS, CDR2 YYNGEE, per germline. For the CDR3, the DNA is TGTGCCAGCAGAAGAGCTGGGGCCAACGTCCTGACTTTC. It translates to CASRRAGANVLTF.

J is TRBJ1-2 and V is TRBV29-1; D is ambiguous. The CDR3 spans 15 residues. V gave up 0 bases and J gave up 0 bases, with 11 bases separating them. The germline gives CDR1 SQVTM, CDR2 ANQGSEA. The CDR3 reads CSVEDTALANYGYTF. In DNA, the CDR3 is TGCAGCGTTGAAGATACGGCGCTAGCTAACTATGGCTACACCTTC.

The genes are TRBV28 and TRBJ1-5; 8 positions agree with TRBD1. In germline, CDR1 is MDHEN, CDR2 SYDVKM. The CDR3 runs 16 residues. Trimming removed 5 bases from V and 0 bases from J; junction bases left unmatched: 6. In nucleotides, the CDR3 is TGTGCCAGCAGTCCCAGGACAGGGTATAGCAATCAGCCCCAGCATTTT. It translates to CASSPRTGYSNQPQHF.

This clone was observed a handful of times. This chain links TRBV28 with TRBJ1-1, with 7 positions matching TRBD1. Per the germline V gene, CDR1 is MDHEN and CDR2 is SYDVKM. V was pared by 10 bases and J by 0 bases, with 5 bases of the junction left unmatched. The CDR3 consists of 13 residues. CDR3 residues: CATRGQLNTEAFF. The CDR3 nucleotides read TGTGCCACAAGGGGACAGCTGAACACTGAAGCTTTCTTT.